The clone carrying this TCR beta chain was found once. No antigen is known for it. TCRdb used MiXCR to reprocess the 5' RACE reads, holding one entry per CDR3 protein. This table has just under 550,000 distinct CDR3 sequences, roughly 15% appearing once. This sample stems from a study of identical twins. Study observations and caveats: Models underpredicted monozygotic twin sharing of out-of-frame TCR alpha. Abundant cord blood beta clonotypes carried fewer insertions; memory repertoires showed none. Within twin pairs, the out-of-frame alpha sequences they shared showed excess low generation probability.

V gave up 4 bases and J gave up 0 bases; unmatched junction bases: 6. Germline-derived CDR1 and CDR2 are SGHNT and YYREEE (reference sequence). This CDR3 has 16 amino acids. These same data were also listed under a study on yellow fever vaccine responses in identical twins.

Sequencing input: CD4+ T cells sorted from blood. This chain links TRBV5-4 with TRBJ1-2; 10 bases map to TRBD1. The source is a woman between 18 and 29 years old in good health. The CDR3 sequence: CASSRGQGGANYGYTF. Here the CDR3 DNA reads TGTGCCAGCAGCCGCGGACAGGGGGGGGCTAACTATGGCTACACCTTC.